Listed here are 27 T cell receptor beta chains from one sample, sequenced in a study of early stage breast cancer tumors. Only in-frame clones appear in the TCRdb table, and some are missing; sequencing was by immunoSEQ multiplex PCR. The sample consists of around 53,000 clones, 80% to 95% of them appearing once. Sequenced: blood. Every receptor here comes from an older person with breast cancer.

The chain has TRBV2 and TRBJ2-5, with 8 bases fitting TRBD2. The J segment lost 3 bases and the V segment lost 8 bases, leaving 14 bases of the junction unmatched. Germline V gene data show CDR1 as SNHLY and CDR2 as FYNNEI. The CDR3 consists of 16 residues. The CDR3 DNA reads TGTGCCAGCGCGGACACTCAAGCGGGGGTTGAAGAGACCCAGTACTTC. Protein sequence: CASADTQAGVEETQYF.

The chain links TRBV6-4 to TRBJ1-2; D ambiguous. Germline assignment: CDR1 MRHNA and CDR2 SNTAGT. V was cut by 11 bases and J by 0 bases, with 10 bases left in between. CDR3 length equals 12 residues. CDR3 protein: CAGLVANYGYTF. In DNA form, the CDR3 reads TGTGCCGGCTTGGTGGCTAACTATGGCTACACCTTC.

The chain uses TRBV7-9 and TRBJ1-1; TRBD1 might be the D (5 bases). The CDR3 covers 14 residues. The V end lost 4 bases, the J end lost 4 bases, and 13 bases lay between the germline ends. CDR1 and CDR2 from the germline V gene are SEHNR and FQNEAQ (reference sequence). CDR3 in amino acids: CASSSYSGGTEAFF. CDR3 DNA: TGTGCCAGCAGCTCCTACTCGGGGGGCACTGAAGCTTTCTTT.

The chain joins TRBV27 to TRBJ1-1; 7 bases map to TRBD1. This CDR3 has 15 residues. After removal of 5 bases from V and 8 bases from J, the junction contained 14 bases not matched to a gene. Per germline, CDR1 MNHEY and CDR2 SMNVEV (reference sequence). The CDR3 here is CASSVYVTGTAEAFF. The CDR3 nucleotides are TGTGCCAGCAGTGTATATGTGACAGGGACAGCCGAAGCTTTCTTT.

This chain connects TRBV19 to TRBJ1-5; D is possibly TRBD1 (6 bases). CDR3 length: 17 amino acids. The germline gives CDR1 LNHDA, CDR2 SQIVND (reference sequence). The V gene lost 8 bases and the J gene lost 7 bases, with 27 bases spanning the gap. CDR3 nucleotide sequence: TGTGCCAGTGACTCCGGACAGTGGATAGCGAGGGTGCAGCCCCAGCATTTT. It codes for CASDSGQWIARVQPQHF.

The rearrangement joins TRBV10-3 to TRBJ2-7, with D possibly TRBD1 on 5 matching bases. Trimming removed 6 bases at V and 4 bases at J, with 7 bases between. The germline V gene encodes CDR1 ENHRY and CDR2 SYGVKD. This CDR3 is 11 amino acids long. The chain's CDR3 is CAISQGYEQYF. In DNA form, the CDR3 reads TGTGCCATCAGCCAGGGATACGAGCAGTACTTC.

This clone was seen only once. The chain couples TRBV19 to TRBJ1-4; D unresolved. V was shortened by 2 bases and J by 6 bases, with 7 bases between the two germline ends. The germline CDR1 and CDR2 sequences are LNHDA and SQIVND (reference sequence). This CDR3 spans 13 amino acids. The CDR3 reads CASSISVDEKLFF. CDR3 DNA: TGTGCCAGTAGTATATCTGTAGATGAAAAACTGTTTTTT.

The genes are TRBV4-1 and TRBJ2-4; D is undetermined. V lost 1 base and J lost 6, with 7 bases in between. The V gene's germline CDR1 is MGHRA and CDR2 YSYEKL. CDR3 length equals 13 residues. CDR3 sequence: CASSQAAPNIQYF. The CDR3 nucleotides are TGCGCCAGCAGCCAAGCAGCGCCAAACATTCAGTACTTC.

This clone was counted once. The genes are TRBV19 and TRBJ1-1; 7 bases agree with TRBD1. The CDR3 contains 14 residues. Germline V gene data show CDR1 as LNHDA and CDR2 as SQIVND (reference sequence). The ends lost 7 bases at V and 0 bases at J; junction bases unmatched: 5. The CDR3 protein is CASTLQGLNTEAFF. The CDR3 coding sequence is TGTGCCAGTACCCTACAGGGGCTGAACACTGAAGCTTTCTTT.

CDR3 protein: CAISESLYRGEQFF. The CDR3 DNA follows: TGTGCCATCAGTGAGTCGCTTTATAGGGGTGAGCAGTTCTTC. V and J are TRBV10-3 and TRBJ2-1; TRBD1 might be the D (5 bases). V was cut by 0 bases and J by 9 bases, with 12 bases left in between. Germline V gives CDR1 ENHRY, CDR2 SYGVKD. The CDR3 is 14 residues long.

This rearrangement joins TRBV14 to TRBJ1-2, with D tentatively TRBD1 (6 bases). Germline CDR1 reads SGHDN; CDR2 reads FVKESK. V lost 1 base and J 2 bases, leaving 11 bases between the germline ends. The CDR3 has 15 amino acids. The chain's CDR3 is CASSQVTGSNYGYTF. CDR3 nucleotides: TGTGCCAGCAGCCAAGTGACAGGTTCAAACTATGGCTACACCTTC.

This clone was recorded only once. The chain couples TRBV19 to TRBJ2-2, with 15 bases identical to TRBD2. J lost 9 bases, V lost 4 bases, and 3 bases had no gene match. Germline V CDR1 and CDR2: LNHDA, SQIVND (reference sequence). The CDR3 covers 15 residues. The CDR3 here is CASSKGLAGGRELFF. The DNA for the CDR3 is TGTGCCAGTAGTAAGGGACTAGCGGGGGGCCGGGAGCTGTTTTTT.

With respect to this clone: At one boundary the junction diverges from the germline segment, which might be a read error. The chain carries TRBV30 and TRBJ1-1; TRBD1 is a possible D gene (5 bases). The CDR3 length is 15 residues. CDR1 GTSNPN and CDR2 SVGIG come from the germline V gene (reference sequence). The CDR3 loop is CAWSGRGSLNAEAFF. The DNA for the CDR3 is TGTGCCTGGAGTGGGCGGGGCTCCTTGAACGCTGAAGCTTTCTTT.

This chain connects TRBV2 to TRBJ2-7, with 7 bases matching TRBD2. CDR3 length: 15 residues. Germline V CDR1 and CDR2: SNHLY, FYNNEI. Trimming cost V 10 bases and J 0 bases; bases outside gene matches: 12. The CDR3 is CATREGHSSSYEQYF. In DNA, the CDR3 is TGTGCCACGAGGGAGGGCCATTCGAGCTCCTACGAGCAGTACTTC.

The table lists this clone with a count of one. This chain joins TRBV4-1 and TRBJ1-4; TRBD1 matches 8 bases. Germline V gene data show CDR1 as MGHRA and CDR2 as YSYEKL. This CDR3 has 15 amino acids. Germline trimming cut 4 bases from V and 5 bases from J; bases unmatched to any gene: 6. The CDR3 sequence is CASSPVGTGNEKLFF. The CDR3 nucleotides are TGCGCCAGCAGCCCCGTCGGGACAGGAAATGAAAAACTGTTTTTT.

The chain joins TRBV19 to TRBJ1-1; D is unclear. Trimming pared 0 bases from V and 4 bases from J, leaving 12 bases between. This CDR3 is 15 amino acids long. The germline gives CDR1 LNHDA, CDR2 SQIVND (reference sequence). The CDR3 sequence: CASSIDGARGTEAFF. The CDR3 DNA follows: TGTGCCAGTAGTATAGATGGAGCTCGGGGCACTGAAGCTTTCTTT.

The chain links TRBV7-2 to TRBJ2-3; maybe TRBD2 (7 bases). Trimming pared 1 base from V and 2 bases from J, leaving 16 bases between. The V gene's germline CDR1 is SGHTA and CDR2 FQGNSA. This CDR3 has 17 amino acids. The CDR3, as DNA: TGTGCCAGCAGCTTAGTGGGGGGGCCTTCTAACACAGATACGCAGTATTTT. Translation: CASSLVGGPSNTDTQYF.

The CDR3 sequence: CASSTGGQPQHF. CDR3 coding DNA: TGTGCCAGTAGTACAGGGGGACAGCCCCAGCATTTT. The chain uses TRBV19 and TRBJ1-5; 7 positions match TRBD1. Germline CDR1 reads LNHDA; CDR2 reads SQIVND (reference sequence). This CDR3 is 12 amino acids long. Losses at the gene ends were 4 bases for V and 7 bases for J; bases not matched to a gene: 1.

This clone was observed once. The J gene is TRBJ1-1, the V gene TRBV7-2, with D unresolved. V gave up 5 bases and J gave up 7 bases, with 8 bases separating them. Germline V gene lookup returns CDR1 SGHTA and CDR2 FQGNSA. The CDR3 totals 11 residues. In nucleotides, the CDR3 is TGTGCCAGCAGCAGAGTCCTTGAAGCTTTCTTT. It is translated as CASSRVLEAFF.

This chain uses TRBV28 with TRBJ2-6, with 7 bases identical to TRBD1. In germline, CDR1 is MDHEN, CDR2 SYDVKM. The trim removed 1 base at V and 0 bases at J, leaving 9 bases unmatched. CDR3 length equals 19 residues. CDR3 DNA: TGTGCCAGCAGTTTATTGATAGGACAGGATAGCTCTGGGGCCAACGTCCTGACTTTC. It specifies CASSLLIGQDSSGANVLTF.

The rearrangement uses TRBV6-5 and TRBJ2-4, with D maybe TRBD2 (6 bases). Germline V gene lookup returns CDR1 MNHEY and CDR2 SVGAGI. The CDR3 consists of 15 residues. With 1 base removed from V and 7 bases from J, the gap between germline ends came to 14 bases. The DNA for the CDR3 is TGTGCCAGCAGTTACTTGGCGGGGCCAGCGAACATTCAGTACTTC. Translation gives CASSYLAGPANIQYF.

The V gene is TRBV19, the J gene TRBJ1-1; D is undetermined. The CDR3 has 14 amino acids. The V end lost 0 bases, the J end lost 4 bases, and 9 bases lay between the germline ends. Germline V CDR1 and CDR2: LNHDA, SQIVND (reference sequence). The CDR3 nucleotides read TGTGCCAGTAGTATAGACGGGAGTGGCACTGAAGCTTTCTTT. This translates into CASSIDGSGTEAFF.

This rearrangement joins TRBV7-2 to TRBJ1-3; 8 nucleotides align to TRBD1. The CDR3 is 15 residues long. The V gene's germline CDR1 is SGHTA and CDR2 FQGNSA. V shed 2 bases, J shed 6 bases, and the junction held 6 bases outside the gene matches. Here the CDR3 DNA reads TGTGCCAGCAGCTTACAGGGGGCAGGGGCAAACACCATATATTTT. Amino acids: CASSLQGAGANTIYF. The variable domain in full, completed from reference TRBV7-2 and TRBJ1-3, reads GAGVSQSPSNKVTEKGKDVELRCDPISGHTALYWYRQSLGQGLEFLIYFQGNSAPDKSGLPSDRFSAERTGGSVSTLTIQRTQQEDSAVYLCASSLQGAGANTIYFGEGSWLTVV.

The chain uses TRBV14 and TRBJ1-2; D gene ambiguous. Trimming left V 1 base short and J 4 bases short, with 16 bases between. This CDR3 is 16 amino acids long. Germline assignment: CDR1 SGHDN and CDR2 FVKESK. The CDR3 sequence is CASSQGVGGSLYGYTF. The CDR3 DNA reads TGTGCCAGCAGCCAAGGAGTTGGCGGGTCTCTCTATGGCTACACCTTC.

The V call is TRBV25-1, the J call TRBJ2-7; 12 nucleotides agree with TRBD1. The V and J ends lost 4 bases and 3 bases, in that order; junction bases with no gene match: 7. The CDR3 length is 16 residues. From germline, CDR1 is MGHDK and CDR2 SYGVNS. Written as DNA, the CDR3 is TGTGCCAGCAGTGGGGACAGGGGGCGACGATTCTACGAGCAGTACTTC. Encoded protein: CASSGDRGRRFYEQYF.

This clone was found once. The chain links TRBV5-1 to TRBJ1-2; weak D call: TRBD1 (5 bases). V was cut by 2 bases and J by 7 bases, with 21 bases left in between. Germline-derived CDR1 and CDR2 are SGHRS and YFSETQ. The CDR3 contains 16 residues. CDR3 DNA sequence: TGCGCCAGCAGCTTCGGCGGGACCGATTCTTTGGGTGGCTACACCTTC. Translated, it gives CASSFGGTDSLGGYTF.

This sequence joins TRBV9 and TRBJ2-7, with 9 bases aligning to TRBD2. Germline V lookup: CDR1 SGDLS, CDR2 YYNGEE. The junction had 2 bases not matched to a gene; V was cut back by 4 bases and J by 0 bases. The CDR3 contains 14 residues. The CDR3 region is CASSSGLASYEQYF. Here the CDR3 DNA reads TGTGCCAGCAGCTCGGGACTAGCCTCCTACGAGCAGTACTTC.